This entry lists 8 T cell receptor beta chains sequenced from one sample in a study of blood T cells in healthy people across ages. Primers used in a second PCR of about 7 to 12 cycles were a sample-barcoded 5' primer and a J-beta primer mix. TCRdb re-called the 5' RACE reads with MiXCR, one entry per CDR3 protein. The sample shows roughly 1,500,000 distinct CDR3 sequences, roughly 40% of them seen only once. What was sequenced was blood. These receptors came from a woman in her late teens or twenties in good health.

This chain joins TRBV12-3 or TRBV12-4 and TRBJ2-3; 13 bases agree with TRBD2. The J segment lost 2 bases and the V segment lost 3 bases, leaving 14 bases of the junction unmatched. The CDR3 consists of 20 residues. Here the CDR3 reads CASSFDLTSGRGPVTDTQYF. The CDR3 DNA reads TGTGCCAGCAGTTTCGACCTAACTAGCGGGAGGGGCCCCGTCACAGATACGCAGTATTTT.

This rearrangement joins TRBV6-5 to TRBJ2-5; 8 bases align to TRBD2. J was trimmed by 5 bases and V by 6 bases; bases with no gene match: 11. The CDR3 covers 15 residues. CDR1 is MNHEY, CDR2 SVGAGI, per germline. The DNA for the CDR3 is TGTGCCAGCAGCTCCGGGACTAGAGCTGTGGAGACCCAGTACTTC. This gives the protein CASSSGTRAVETQYF.

This clonotype has more than one count but fewer than ten. V is TRBV12-3 or TRBV12-4 and J is TRBJ2-5; a weak D match, TRBD1 (5 bases). Trimming removed 0 bases at V and 5 bases at J, with 10 bases between. The CDR3 extends over 14 amino acids. In DNA form, the CDR3 reads TGTGCCAGCAGTTTAGCAGGGGCTTGGGAGACCCAGTACTTC. It translates to CASSLAGAWETQYF.

Comment on this clonotype: A read error may produce the germline difference seen at one junction end. This chain links TRBV20-1 with TRBJ1-2; 7 bases line up with TRBD1. CDR3 size: 15 residues. Germline V CDR1 and CDR2: DFQATT, SNEGSKA (reference sequence). This CDR3 is CRARFLGQEGLGYTF. CDR3 sequence (DNA): TGCCGTGCTAGATTCCTCGGACAGGAAGGACTCGGCTACACCTTC.

This clonotype was recorded once. This chain's CDR3 is CASSLFSESGSPLHF. In nucleotides, the CDR3 is TGTGCCAGCAGCTTATTCTCGGAATCCGGTTCACCCCTCCACTTT. This sequence joins TRBV7-3 and TRBJ1-6; D remains unclear. Germline V lookup: CDR1 SGHTA, CDR2 FQGTGA. V shed 2 bases and J shed 9 bases, with 14 bases lying between them. The CDR3 totals 15 residues.

The gene calls are TRBV6-1 and TRBJ2-1; TRBD2 matches 13 bases. Germline assignment: CDR1 MNHNS and CDR2 SASEGT. V lost 5 bases and J lost 10; bases outside the gene matches: 8. The length of the CDR3 is 15 residues. CDR3 residues: CASSKGTSGAGEQFF. The CDR3 nucleotides are TGTGCCAGCAGTAAAGGGACTAGCGGGGCGGGGGAGCAGTTCTTC.

This clonotype was recorded a few times. The rearrangement uses TRBV12-3 or TRBV12-4 and TRBJ2-3; D is undetermined. CDR3 length equals 12 residues. Trimming stripped 6 bases from V and 6 bases from J, with 10 bases between. The CDR3 reads CASRVRADTQYF. Written as DNA, the CDR3 is TGTGCCAGCAGGGTTAGAGCCGATACGCAGTATTTT.

The V gene is TRBV28, the J gene TRBJ2-5; the match to TRBD1 covers 7 bases. Germline loops: CDR1 MDHEN, CDR2 SYDVKM. CDR3 length: 16 amino acids. Trimming removed 2 bases from V and 9 bases from J; junction bases left unmatched: 15. The CDR3 reads CASSLIRQGVGAAQYF. CDR3 DNA: TGTGCCAGCAGTTTAATACGGCAGGGGGTTGGGGCGGCCCAGTACTTC.